This record covers a single T cell receptor (beta chain). The antigen is not known. Compared with germline, one end of the junction differs, possibly owing to a read error. The CDR3 has 13 amino acids. Germline V CDR1 and CDR2: SQVTM, ANQGSEA. The data are from a study of T cell responses to AZD1222 COVID-19 vaccine. Whole-study findings and limits: Seropositive at baseline were only 5 or 6 AZD1222 recipients. In a largely white British group with more females than males, clonal diversity was possibly underestimated.

Libraries were prepared by immunoSEQ multiplex PCR; TCRdb keeps only in-frame clonotypes and omits some of them. The table shows 130,000 or so clones, with about 88% occurring only once. The chain uses TRBV29-1 and TRBJ2-7, with TRBD2 identical over 8 bases. This receptor was taken from an adult who received the AZD1222 COVID-19 vaccine. The specimen comprised peripheral blood, sampled 28 days after the second AZD1222 dose. CDR3 in DNA: TGCAGCGCGGTCCGGGGGGGATCCTCCGAGCAGTACTTC. Translated, it gives CSAVRGGSSEQYF.